Listed below are T cell receptor beta chains from one sample, sequenced in a study of blood T cell repertoires in COVID-19. Assay: immunoSEQ multiplex PCR; the TCRdb copy retains only in-frame clones and omits some. The sample has around 390,000 clones; roughly 89% are singletons. Sequenced input: PBMCs or T cells enriched from blood (not recorded which). The receptors originated from a woman aged 50 to 65 who had recovered from COVID-19. The CDR3 runs from the conserved cysteine through the conserved F or W. The D gene is left open where the match is weak. Size values are once, few and many counts, or a class for expanded clones, and some rows have none.

once	TRBJ1-2	TRBV24-1	TRBD1	TGTGCCACCAGTGATCGACAGGGAAGGGATGGCTACACCTTC	CATSDRQGRDGYTF
-	TRBJ1-1	TRBV5-6	-	TGTGCCAGCAGCTTGGGGGGCCCCACTGAAGCTTTCTTT	CASSLGGPTEAFF
-	TRBJ2-1	TRBV27	-	TGTGCCAGCAGTTTAAAGACTTGGTCCGGCAATGAGCAGTTCTTC	CASSLKTWSGNEQFF
-	TRBJ2-7	TRBV6-5	TRBD1	TGTGCCAGCGGGGGACAGGCCTACGAGCAGTACTTC	CASGGQAYEQYF
-	TRBJ1-5	TRBV5-6	TRBD1	TGTGCCAGCAGCTTGTGGGCAGGGGGCGCCGGCCAGCCCCAGCATTTT	CASSLWAGGAGQPQHF
-	TRBJ1-6	TRBV19	TRBD1	TGTGCCAGTAGTTCCGGGACAGTTGATAATTCACCCCTCCACTTT	CASSSGTVDNSPLHF
-	TRBJ2-5	TRBV2	TRBD2	TGTGCCAGCAGCCAAGCGGGAGCCGCGCGGGAGACCCAGTACTTC	CASSQAGAARETQYF
once	TRBJ1-1	TRBV18	-	TGTGCCAGCTCGGCTGGCACGAACACTGAAGCTTTCTTT	CASSAGTNTEAFF
-	TRBJ1-2	TRBV10-3	TRBD1	TGTGCCATCAGTGATTCCGTCGGGACAGTGGACGGCTACACCTTC	CAISDSVGTVDGYTF
-	TRBJ1-2	TRBV20-1	-	TGCAGTGCTAGTACCGGGACCAAGGGAGGAAATGGCTACACCTTC	CSASTGTKGGNGYTF
-	TRBJ1-1	TRBV7-9	-	TGTGCCAGCAGCATGGACATCTCGAACACTGAAGCTTTCTTT	CASSMDISNTEAFF
once	TRBJ1-1	TRBV3-1/TRBV3-2	TRBD1	TGTGCCAGCAGCCAGGCGACAGGGGTCAACACTGAAGCTTTCTTT	CASSQATGVNTEAFF
few	TRBJ1-2	TRBV19	-	TGTGCCAGTAGTCCAACAGGGACGATCGGCTACACCTTC	CASSPTGTIGYTF
-	TRBJ1-4	TRBV6-5	TRBD1	TGTGCCAGCGCCCGAGGGACAGGGGCTAATGAAAAACTGTTTTTT	CASARGTGANEKLFF
-	TRBJ2-3	TRBV30	TRBD2	TGTGCCTGGACCCCCGGGACTAGGAGAGTTGAGGACACGCAGTATTTT	CAWTPGTRRVEDTQYF
-	TRBJ1-2	TRBV19	-	TGTGCCAGTAGTCCGCCAGGGAATGGCTACACCTTC	CASSPPGNGYTF